The TCR beta chain under discussion was sequenced for a study of shared clonotypes between healthy human individuals. To note about this clone: As yet, its antigen is unknown.

Study conclusions and caveats: Sorted-subset samples were not fully sequenced, rarefaction indicated.

This table comes from immunoSEQ multiplex PCR, and its TCRdb copy is limited to in-frame clones, with some not included. The sample has 1.6 million or so clones, roughly 96% seen once. The study drew its donors from healthy HIV-negative adults without recent acute infections or vaccinations. CDR3 length equals 15 residues. The germline gives CDR1 LNHNV, CDR2 YYDKDF (reference sequence). With V trimmed by 3 bases and J by 8 bases, 7 bases remained unmatched. The chain joins TRBV15 to TRBJ2-1, with 10 nucleotides matching TRBD2. The sequencing sample was made of naive CD4+ T cells sorted from blood. The subset was: CD45RA+ positively selected. The sequence came from a man younger than 45 in good health. The chain's CDR3 is CATSSSSGSFHEQFF. The CDR3 nucleotides read TGTGCCACCAGCAGTTCTAGCGGGAGTTTCCATGAGCAGTTCTTC. The full variable domain, in which reference TRBV15 and TRBJ2-1 provide the parts outside the CDR3, is DAMVIQNPRYQVTQFGKPVTLSCSQTLNHNVMYWYQQKSSQAPKLLFHYYDKDFNNEADTPDNFQSRRPNTSFCFLDIRSPGLGDTAMYLCATSSSSGSFHEQFFGPGTRLTVL.